Each of the 9 T cell receptor beta chains below was sequenced from the same sample in a study of PD-L1 blockade in urothelial cancer. Time point denoted: peripheral blood 6 weeks after treatment start. Clones were read by immunoSEQ multiplex PCR, and TCRdb kept only the in-frame ones, dropping some. The sample includes around 93,000 clones, 70% to 90% of them seen just once. This material consisted of PBMCs, taken around atezolizumab (anti-PD-L1) treatment. The receptors come from a man aged 65-85 years with urothelial cancer.

This chain links TRBV5-1 with TRBJ1-2; TRBD1 agrees at 8 bases. Germline V gene data show CDR1 as SGHRS and CDR2 as YFSETQ. The CDR3 covers 17 residues. The junction had 13 bases not matched to a gene; V was cut back by 0 bases and J by 6 bases. The CDR3 sequence: CASSLARDRNSIDGYTF. DNA of the CDR3: TGCGCCAGCAGCTTGGCTCGGGACAGGAATTCTATCGATGGCTACACCTTC.

This clone was seen more than once but under ten times. The chain carries TRBV5-6 and TRBJ2-7; 8 bases agree with TRBD2. V shed 2 bases and J 3 bases; nucleotides not matched to a gene: 4. Germline V gives CDR1 SGHDT, CDR2 YYEEEE. There are 14 residues in the CDR3. The CDR3 here is CASSFGTRNYEQYF. CDR3 coding DNA: TGTGCCAGCAGCTTTGGGACTAGAAACTACGAGCAGTACTTC.

The CDR3 sequence is CASRRTSGSYEQYF. The CDR3 region has the DNA TGTGCCAGCAGGCGGACTAGCGGATCCTACGAGCAGTACTTC. The chain links TRBV6-5 to TRBJ2-7; 10 bases map to TRBD2. Trimming at V came to 6 bases and at J to 1 base, leaving 3 bases not matched to a gene. Germline V lookup: CDR1 MNHEY, CDR2 SVGAGI. This CDR3 spans 14 amino acids.

The rearrangement joins TRBV7-2 to TRBJ1-2, with 8 nucleotides matching TRBD1. Germline V gene lookup returns CDR1 SGHTA and CDR2 FQGNSA. The CDR3 loop spans 13 amino acids. After removal of 7 bases from V and 5 bases from J, the junction contained 6 bases not matched to a gene. CDR3 amino acids: CASNAGTGYGYTF. As DNA, the CDR3 is TGTGCCAGCAACGCCGGGACAGGTTATGGCTACACCTTC.

This clone occurred once. The chain combines TRBV6-5 with TRBJ1-5; D is possibly TRBD1 (5 bases). This CDR3 has 14 amino acids. The V gene's germline CDR1 is MNHEY and CDR2 SVGAGI. Trimming removed 5 bases from V and 4 bases from J, with 12 bases in between. CDR3 in amino acids: CASSLYRSNQPQHF. The CDR3 nucleotides are TGTGCCAGCAGTCTCTACAGGAGTAATCAGCCCCAGCATTTT.

There are a few counts of this clone. The V gene is TRBV19, the J gene TRBJ1-2; TRBD1 matches at 7 bases. The J segment lost 0 bases and the V segment lost 7 bases, leaving 5 bases of the junction unmatched. From germline, CDR1 is LNHDA and CDR2 SQIVND (reference sequence). The CDR3 extends over 14 amino acids. The CDR3 sequence: CASTRGTANYGYTF. CDR3 nucleotide sequence: TGTGCCAGTACCCGAGGGACAGCTAACTATGGCTACACCTTC.

J is TRBJ2-1 and V is TRBV27; D may be TRBD2 (5 bases). Trimming took 5 bases from V and 6 from J, leaving 20 bases between them. The CDR3 consists of 16 residues. Germline-derived CDR1 and CDR2 are MNHEY and SMNVEV (reference sequence). In DNA, the CDR3 is TGTGCCAGCAGTACGTTTTCCGGGATGGGAAGCAATGAGCAGTTCTTC. It specifies CASSTFSGMGSNEQFF.

The chain recombines TRBV7-9 with TRBJ1-1; D ambiguous. Trimming shortened V by 4 bases and J by 10 bases, and 10 bases separated the two germline ends. The CDR3 sequence is 11 residues long. CDR1 is SEHNR, CDR2 FQNEAQ, per germline (reference sequence). The CDR3 sequence: CASSYTEVAFF. The CDR3 region has the DNA TGTGCCAGCAGCTATACCGAGGTAGCTTTCTTT.

The V gene is TRBV7-3, the J gene TRBJ2-7, with D perhaps TRBD2 (6 bases). The CDR3 covers 15 residues. Looked up from germline, CDR1 is SGHTA and CDR2 is FQGTGA. The germline V and J ends were trimmed by 5 bases and 2 bases, with 16 bases remaining between them. CDR3 residues: CASSISGRGAYEQYF. For the CDR3, the DNA is TGTGCCAGCAGCATTAGCGGAAGGGGCGCCTACGAGCAGTACTTC.